These 20 T cell receptor beta chains were sequenced from one sample in a study of beta chain features in type 1 diabetes. Every isolated RNA sample was fully reverse transcribed, so sequencing captured expressed TCRB transcripts. Only in-frame clones appear in the TCRdb table, and some are missing; sequencing was by immunoSEQ multiplex PCR. The table lists some 280,000 clones, roughly an eighth of them singletons, with approximately 0.015% in the top ten. No antigen has been assigned to these receptors. The study, taken as a whole, reports: Moderate but significant shortening of TCRB CDR3s was recorded in all four CD4+ subsets from Type 1 diabetes patients.

The sequenced material came from naive CD4+ T cells from blood. Every receptor here comes from a man aged 25 to 40 with type 1 diabetes.

This chain connects TRBV7-2 to TRBJ1-4; no clear D. Trimming left V 3 bases short and J 8 bases short, with 16 bases between. This CDR3 is 15 amino acids long. Looked up from germline, CDR1 is SGHTA and CDR2 is FQGNSA. Written as DNA, the CDR3 is TGTGCCAGCAGCTTTATACGCAGGCGAGGGGAAAAACTGTTTTTT. This gives the protein CASSFIRRRGEKLFF.

This clone was seen only a few times. The rearrangement uses TRBV5-1 and TRBJ2-7; 8 nucleotides agree with TRBD1. Germline CDR1 reads SGHRS; CDR2 reads YFSETQ. The CDR3 consists of 13 residues. V gave up 5 bases and J gave up 3 bases; unmatched junction bases: 4. CDR3 nucleotides: TGCGCCAGCAGTGGACAGGGAGGCTACGAGCAGTACTTC. This codes for CASSGQGGYEQYF.

The chain recombines TRBV29-1 with TRBJ2-3; D not certain. This CDR3 contains 15 residues. V was cut by 1 base and J by 0 bases, with 11 bases left in between. Germline loops: CDR1 SQVTM, CDR2 ANQGSEA. The CDR3 reads CSVEGQTSSTDTQYF. The CDR3 nucleotides are TGCAGCGTTGAAGGGCAAACCTCTAGCACAGATACGCAGTATTTT.

The V and J genes are TRBV28 and TRBJ2-1, with 7 bases aligning to TRBD2. The J segment lost 7 bases and the V segment lost 6 bases, leaving 9 bases of the junction unmatched. Germline V gene sequence: CDR1 MDHEN, CDR2 SYDVKM. CDR3 size: 14 residues. The CDR3 DNA sequence: TGTGCCAGCAGACAAACTAGCGTGCCGAATGAGCAGTTCTTC. Translation gives CASRQTSVPNEQFF.

This clone was found a few times. Sequence at one end of the junction differs from germline and may be a read error. The genes are TRBV30 and TRBJ2-1, with TRBD2 matching over 7 bases. The CDR3 totals 12 residues. Germline CDR1 reads GTSNPN; CDR2 reads SVGIG (reference sequence). The CDR3 is CAWSAAGRGIVF. The CDR3 nucleotides are TGTGCCTGGAGTGCAGCGGGACGAGGAATTGTCTTC.

The chain joins TRBV19 to TRBJ1-5; the D is unclear. The CDR3 is 14 amino acids. With 3 bases removed from V and 6 bases from J, the gap between germline ends came to 12 bases. Germline V lookup: CDR1 LNHDA, CDR2 SQIVND (reference sequence). The CDR3 DNA reads TGTGCCAGTAGTATCGGGGAGTTGCCTCAGCCCCAGCATTTT. Translated: CASSIGELPQPQHF.

The V call is TRBV5-1, the J call TRBJ2-1; tentatively, D is TRBD2 (8 bases). V dropped 2 bases and J dropped 0 bases, with 12 bases sitting between them. The length of the CDR3 is 16 residues. Per germline, CDR1 SGHRS and CDR2 YFSETQ. The CDR3 nucleotides are TGCGCCAGCAGCTTCGGGGGGGACAGCTCCTACAATGAGCAGTTCTTC. Its protein is CASSFGGDSSYNEQFF.

The rearrangement joins TRBV30 to TRBJ1-1; TRBD1 matches 10 bases. With V trimmed by 2 bases and J by 5 bases, 14 bases remained unmatched. The CDR3 spans 17 residues. Germline V CDR1 and CDR2: GTSNPN, SVGIG (reference sequence). The DNA of the CDR3 is TGTGCCTGGAGTTTCCGACAGGGGGCGACGGGTAGGACTGAAGCTTTCTTT. Amino acids: CAWSFRQGATGRTEAFF.

The V call is TRBV11-1, the J call TRBJ2-1; D gene ambiguous. V was shortened by 2 bases and J by 3 bases, with 11 bases between the two germline ends. CDR3 length: 15 amino acids. Looked up from germline, CDR1 is SGHAT and CDR2 is FQDESV (reference sequence). CDR3: CASSLSGPSYNEQFF. The DNA of the CDR3 is TGTGCCAGCAGCTTAAGTGGTCCGAGCTACAATGAGCAGTTCTTC.

The chain carries TRBV7-9 and TRBJ1-2; unclear D gene. The CDR3 sequence is 13 residues long. Trimming removed 6 bases at V and 2 bases at J, with 10 bases between. Germline assignment: CDR1 SEHNR and CDR2 FQNEAQ (reference sequence). In DNA, the CDR3 is TGTGCCAGCAGTAATGGAGGGAACTATGGCTACACCTTC. Translating gives CASSNGGNYGYTF. Based on the CDR3 plus reference TRBV7-9 and TRBJ1-2, the full variable domain is DTGVSQNPRHKITKRGQNVTFRCDPISEHNRLYWYRQTLGQGPEFLTYFQNEAQLEKSRLLSDRFSAERPKGSFSTLEIQRTEQGDSAMYLCASSNGGNYGYTFGSGTRLTVV.

In its sample, this clone was seen a few times. The rearrangement uses TRBV18 and TRBJ1-2; D unclear. Germline CDR1 KGHSH, CDR2 LQKENI. Trimming took 3 bases from V and 4 from J, leaving 9 bases between them. This CDR3 region has 13 residues. In DNA, the CDR3 is TGTGCCAGCTCACCCCCCAGCGGCTATGGCTACACCTTC. It translates to CASSPPSGYGYTF.

This clone was detected only a few times. The chain employs TRBV27 and TRBJ1-4; 7 positions agree with TRBD1. The CDR3 is 15 amino acids. CDR1 MNHEY and CDR2 SMNVEV come from the germline V gene (reference sequence). With 7 bases clipped from V and 0 bases from J, the junction kept 5 bases outside the gene matches. CDR3 residues: CASKGAETTNEKLFF. DNA of the CDR3: TGTGCCAGCAAGGGGGCAGAGACAACTAATGAAAAACTGTTTTTT. Together with reference TRBV27 and TRBJ1-4, the CDR3 gives the full variable domain: EAQVTQNPRYLITVTGKKLTVTCSQNMNHEYMSWYRQDPGLGLRQIYYSMNVEVTDKGDVPEGYKVSRKEKRNFPLILESPSPNQTSLYFCASKGAETTNEKLFFGSGTQLSVL.

The chain uses TRBV6-1 and TRBJ2-1; 9 nucleotides line up with TRBD1. V shed 6 bases and J 2 bases; nucleotides not matched to a gene: 5. CDR3 length: 15 residues. The V gene's germline CDR1 is MNHNS and CDR2 SASEGT. This chain's CDR3 is CASRKTGGAYNEQFF. CDR3 nucleotides: TGTGCCAGCAGGAAAACAGGGGGCGCCTACAATGAGCAGTTCTTC.

This chain connects TRBV30 to TRBJ1-2; no firm D call. The V end was cut by 4 bases, the J end by 2 bases, with 8 bases between. CDR3 length: 12 amino acids. Germline V lookup: CDR1 GTSNPN, CDR2 SVGIG (reference sequence). CDR3 sequence reads: CAWKGGNYGYTF. DNA for the CDR3: TGTGCCTGGAAGGGCGGGAACTATGGCTACACCTTC.

In this sample, this clone turned up a few times. This chain connects TRBV29-1 to TRBJ1-1; TRBD1 matches 10 bases. Losses at the gene ends were 4 bases for V and 5 bases for J; bases not matched to a gene: 4. The CDR3 contains 13 residues. From germline, CDR1 is SQVTM and CDR2 ANQGSEA. CDR3 sequence reads: CSVGQGARTEAFF. CDR3 sequence (DNA): TGCAGCGTTGGACAGGGGGCTCGAACTGAAGCTTTCTTT.

CDR3 DNA: TGCAGCGTTGTTAGGGGGCCACAAGAGACCCAGTACTTC. Translation gives CSVVRGPQETQYF. This chain links TRBV29-1 with TRBJ2-5; the match to TRBD1 covers 7 bases. The CDR3 has 13 amino acids. Looked up from germline, CDR1 is SQVTM and CDR2 is ANQGSEA. V lost 4 bases to trimming and J lost 2 bases; unmatched junction nucleotides: 4.

This rearrangement joins TRBV7-9 to TRBJ2-1; D is perhaps TRBD1 (5 bases). The CDR3 is 13 amino acids. CDR1 and CDR2 from the germline V gene are SEHNR and FQNEAQ (reference sequence). Deletions cut 3 bases from V and 6 bases from J, with 9 bases between. CDR3 residues: CASSFTGPNEQFF. Written as DNA, the CDR3 is TGTGCCAGCAGCTTCACAGGCCCCAATGAGCAGTTCTTC.

This chain joins TRBV28 and TRBJ2-5, with TRBD2 identical over 7 bases. This CDR3 is 15 amino acids long. With V trimmed by 10 bases and J by 5 bases, 16 bases remained unmatched. Germline-derived CDR1 and CDR2 are MDHEN and SYDVKM. In nucleotides, the CDR3 is TGTGCCATTGCCCCGGGGGGTAGCGTGGGGGAGACCCAGTACTTC. Translation gives CAIAPGGSVGETQYF.

This clone turned up a few times. This chain connects TRBV15 to TRBJ1-1; D is unclear. V lost 3 bases and J 6 bases, leaving 14 bases between the germline ends. Per the germline V gene, CDR1 is LNHNV and CDR2 is YYDKDF (reference sequence). The CDR3 sequence is 14 residues long. The CDR3 nucleotides read TGTGCCACCAGCAGCTCGAGGAGATTCCCTGAAGCTTTCTTT. Its translation is CATSSSRRFPEAFF.

J is TRBJ1-1 and V is TRBV7-9; D is perhaps TRBD1 (6 bases). Germline CDR1 reads SEHNR; CDR2 reads FQNEAQ (reference sequence). The CDR3 runs 17 residues. The ends were cut back, 1 base at V and 1 base at J, with 16 bases in the middle. CDR3 coding DNA: TGTGCCAGCAGCTTAGGGGTGGGATGGGGGCAGAACACTGAAGCTTTCTTT. Translating gives CASSLGVGWGQNTEAFF.